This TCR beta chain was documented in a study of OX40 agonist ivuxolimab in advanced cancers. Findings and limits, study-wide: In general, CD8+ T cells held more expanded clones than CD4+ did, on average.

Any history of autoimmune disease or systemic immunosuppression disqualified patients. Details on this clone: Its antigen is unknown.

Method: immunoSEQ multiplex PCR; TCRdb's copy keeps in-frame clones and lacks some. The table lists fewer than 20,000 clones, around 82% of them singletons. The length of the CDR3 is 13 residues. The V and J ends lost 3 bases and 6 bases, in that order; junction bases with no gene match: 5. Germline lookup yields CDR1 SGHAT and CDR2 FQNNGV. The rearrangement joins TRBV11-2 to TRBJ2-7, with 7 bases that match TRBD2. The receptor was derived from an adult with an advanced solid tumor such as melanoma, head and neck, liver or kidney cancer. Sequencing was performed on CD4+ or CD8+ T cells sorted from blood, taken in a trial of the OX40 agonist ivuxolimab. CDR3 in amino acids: CASSFGEGLEQYF. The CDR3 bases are TGTGCCAGCAGCTTCGGGGAGGGGCTCGAGCAGTACTTC.